In its sample, the clone carrying this T cell receptor (beta chain) was seen a few times. This clone may be a read error of a much larger clone one base away. iRepertoire HTBI primers and Arm-PCR of CDR3 regions built TCR beta libraries. Via MiXCR, TCRdb re-called the multiplex PCR reads, giving one row per CDR3 protein. The sample shows approximately 300,000 distinct CDR3 sequences, roughly 18% of them seen only once. This record belongs to a study of regulatory T cells in long-lasting Graves disease. Regarding time point: newly diagnosed GD, antithyroid drugs for less than 3 months. Extracted RNA from PBMCs served as the source of the TCR library. The CDR3 contains 12 residues. Germline CDR1 MDHEN, CDR2 SYDVKM.

This receptor was identified in a female donor with Graves disease. The rearrangement joins TRBV28 to TRBJ2-7; tentative D call: TRBD1 (5 bases). The material was peripheral blood mononuclear cells (PBMCs), obtained at new diagnosis, from a patient treated with antithyroid drugs. The CDR3 protein is CAGRQSVHEQYF. CDR3 in DNA: TGTGCCGGCAGACAGAGCGTCCACGAGCAGTACTTC.